This T cell receptor beta chain is drawn from a study of CD8 T cells in Susac syndrome (dated by TCRdb to 2018 to 2020). General notes on the study: Of the Susac syndrome patients who were sequenced, fewer than 10 were in clinical remission while about six had clinically active disease. At the time of blood withdrawal, Susac syndrome patients were either therapy-naive, taking corticosteroids (with some also receiving IVIg), or on IVIg alone. The study used repertoire sequencing to test whether antigen drove CD8+ T cell activation and differentiation in Susac syndrome. The clonality of the CD8+ T cell repertoire was compared across over 10 healthy donors, roughly 14 Susac syndrome patients and under 18 multiple sclerosis patients. Study-wide conclusions, independent of this receptor: Looking at Susac-specific public clones, the researchers identified approximately 15 in the total CD8+ repertoire and five in the CD8+ TEMRA repertoire. The TCR sequencing and HLA analysis was acknowledged to have included a relatively small number of individuals. Clonal expansion was seen in Susac syndrome CD8+ repertoires, peaking in CD8+ TEMRA cells and being greater in clinically active patients than in remitting ones.

A word on this clonotype: Its cognate antigen has yet to be identified. Nothing much larger sits one base from this clone, and base qualities are not available.

V gives up 5 bases and J gives up 6 bases, and the segment between their germline ends measures 9 bases. There are 12 amino acids in the CDR3, from cysteine to phenylalanine inclusive. The CDR3 DNA has 36 bases and is translated from base 1. The germline V gene encodes CDR1 SEHNR and CDR2 FQNEAQ (reference sequence). Peripheral blood CD8+ and CD4+ T cells from healthy donors, Susac syndrome patients and multiple sclerosis patients were profiled using high-throughput TCR beta sequencing. The Susac syndrome patients fulfilled recently defined diagnostic criteria for definite or probable disease. Bulk CD8+ and CD4+ T cells were purified by magnetic negative isolation, while CD8+ TEMRA cells were enriched using FACS. Blood was collected in EDTA tubes and processed within 24 hours, with PBMCs isolated through density gradient centrifugation. PBMCs destined for TCR sequencing were cryopreserved in liquid nitrogen and later thawed in a 37 °C water bath. Purity of sorted or isolated CD4+, CD8+ and CD8+ TEMRA cells was at least 90%.

RNA was extracted using the RNeasy kit, and roughly 0.45 to 1 microgram was reverse transcribed with random hexamers. The immunoSEQ multiplex PCR assay, which covers 54 Vbeta and 13 Jbeta segments, was used to amplify TCR beta CDR3 regions. PCR amplification bias was corrected using a synthetic template baseline for primer optimization and computational correction. For the original study's pipeline: Reads were annotated to V, D and J genes according to IMGT and were analyzed with immunoSEQ Analyzer, with only productive sequences retained. Clonality was computed as one minus Shannon entropy normalized by log2 of the number of productive unique sequences. Public and private clones were assessed among the 100 most prevalent clones of each patient and control. Susac-specific clones were defined as absent from healthy and MS cohorts, 800 to 1,200 published viral clones and other ImmuneACCESS disease sequences. TCRdb's own reprocessing of the public reads used fastp at Q25 and MiXCR and kept productive beta chains. CDR3 protein duplicates are merged, each entry listing the most common genes and DNA. The authors' filters were not applied to this entry. Recorded for this sample are about 130,000 distinct CDR3 sequences; 90% to 95% of them occurred a single time. Of the sample, 0.21% falls within the top ten clones.

Sequences were obtained from CD8+ T cells from PBMCs. The TCR originated in a human donor with Susac syndrome. The rearranged chain carries TRBV7-9 and TRBJ2-3; no D gene can be assigned with confidence. The DNA sequence is TGTGCCAGCAGCCTAATACAGGATACGCAGTATTTT. This is translated as CASSLIQDTQYF.